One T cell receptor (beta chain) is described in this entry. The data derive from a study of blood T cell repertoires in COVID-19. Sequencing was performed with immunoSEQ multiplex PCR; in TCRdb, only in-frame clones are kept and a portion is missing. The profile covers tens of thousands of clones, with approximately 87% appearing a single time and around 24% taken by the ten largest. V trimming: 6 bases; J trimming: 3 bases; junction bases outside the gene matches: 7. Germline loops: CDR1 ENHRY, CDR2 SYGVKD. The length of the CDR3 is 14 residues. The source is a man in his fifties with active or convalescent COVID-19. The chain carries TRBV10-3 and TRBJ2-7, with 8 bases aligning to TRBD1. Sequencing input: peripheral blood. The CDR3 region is CAISQTGAHYEQYF. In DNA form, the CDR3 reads TGTGCCATCAGCCAGACAGGGGCACACTACGAGCAGTACTTC.